The TCR beta chain under discussion was sequenced for a study of blood T cell repertoires in COVID-19. Clones were sequenced by immunoSEQ multiplex PCR, and TCRdb holds only the in-frame ones, with some missing. Counted here are 250,000 or so clones, around 90% occurring once; the ten biggest clones make up about 3.5%. Sequencing was done on a sample of PBMCs or T cells enriched from blood (not recorded which). The sequence was obtained from a young woman who had been exposed to COVID-19.

CDR3 amino acids: CASSPDGTYEQYF. The CDR3 DNA is TGTGCCAGCAGCCCCGACGGGACCTACGAGCAGTACTTC. The chain links TRBV5-4 to TRBJ2-7, with D possibly matching TRBD2 (5 bases). The CDR3 totals 13 residues. V lost 4 bases and J lost 2, with 10 bases in between. Germline V gene lookup returns CDR1 SGHNT and CDR2 YYREEE (reference sequence).